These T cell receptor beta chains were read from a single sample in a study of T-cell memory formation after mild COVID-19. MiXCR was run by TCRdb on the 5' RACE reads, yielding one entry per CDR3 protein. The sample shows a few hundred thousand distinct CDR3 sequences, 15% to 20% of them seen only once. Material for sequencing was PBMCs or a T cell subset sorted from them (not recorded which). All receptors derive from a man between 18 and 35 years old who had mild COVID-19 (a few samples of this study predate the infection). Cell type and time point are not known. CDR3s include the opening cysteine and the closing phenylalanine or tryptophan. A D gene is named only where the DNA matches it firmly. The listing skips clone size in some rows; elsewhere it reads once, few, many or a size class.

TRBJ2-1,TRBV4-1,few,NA,CASSPGKGAGNEQFF,TGCGCCAGCAGCCCAGGCAAGGGGGCGGGGAATGAGCAGTTCTTC
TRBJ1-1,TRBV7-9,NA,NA,CASSLGYEAFF,TGTGCCAGCAGCTTAGGATATGAAGCTTTCTTT
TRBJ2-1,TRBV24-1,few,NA,CATSDSKGWEQFF,TGTGCCACCAGTGATTCGAAGGGATGGGAGCAGTTCTTC
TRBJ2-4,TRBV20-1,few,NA,CSANTAGRIQYF,TGCAGTGCTAACACCGCGGGTCGCATTCAGTACTTC
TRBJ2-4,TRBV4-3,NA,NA,CASSRWGPGQIAKNIQYF,TGCGCCAGCAGCCGATGGGGGCCCGGGCAAATAGCCAAAAACATTCAGTACTTC
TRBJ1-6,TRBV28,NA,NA,CASIAGVIGSPLHF,TGTGCCAGCATTGCAGGGGTAATTGGTTCACCCCTCCACTTT
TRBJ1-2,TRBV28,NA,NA,CASIRGRNYFYGYTF,TGTGCCAGCATTAGGGGAAGGAATTATTTCTATGGCTACACCTTC
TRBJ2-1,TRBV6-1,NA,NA,CASDVSGNARNEQFF,TGTGCCAGTGATGTGTCCGGGAATGCGCGAAATGAGCAGTTCTTC
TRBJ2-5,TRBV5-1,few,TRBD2,CASSLAGAEETQYF,TGCGCCAGCAGCTTAGCGGGGGCGGAAGAGACCCAGTACTTC
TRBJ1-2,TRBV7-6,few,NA,CASSLALGLGDSNYGYTF,TGTGCCAGCAGCTTAGCGCTGGGGTTGGGTGACTCTAACTATGGCTACACCTTC
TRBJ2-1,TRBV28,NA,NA,CASSLPKGNEQFF,TGTGCCAGCAGCTTACCAAAGGGCAATGAGCAGTTCTTC
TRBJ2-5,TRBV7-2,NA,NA,CASSLDVMGQYF,TGTGCCAGCAGCTTAGATGTCATGGGCCAGTACTTC
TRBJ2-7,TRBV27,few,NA,CASSLFLGLAYEQYF,TGTGCCAGCAGTTTATTTTTGGGCCTCGCCTACGAGCAGTACTTC
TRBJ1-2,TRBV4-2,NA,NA,CASSQVKAAPPNGYTF,TGTGCCAGCAGCCAAGTAAAGGCAGCTCCTCCAAATGGCTACACCTTC
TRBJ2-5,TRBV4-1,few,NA,CASSYPGTLQETQYF,TGCGCCAGCAGCTACCCCGGGACCCTCCAAGAGACCCAGTACTTC